Shown below are 15 T cell receptor beta chains from a single sample sequenced in a study of T cell responses to AZD1222 COVID-19 vaccine. Clones were read by immunoSEQ multiplex PCR, and TCRdb kept only the in-frame ones, dropping some. The sample includes roughly 110,000 clones, about 93% of them seen just once. The material sequenced was peripheral blood, taken on day 0 of AZD1222 vaccination. The receptors were gathered from an adult in good health.

The CDR3 nucleotides are TGTGCTAGTGGTTTGGTACACACCGGGGAGCTGTTTTTT. Encoded protein: CASGLVHTGELFF. The chain carries TRBV12-5 and TRBJ2-2, with D uncertain. The CDR3 is made up of 13 amino acids. Germline-derived CDR1 and CDR2 are LGHNT and FRNRAP. V was trimmed by 0 bases and J by 3 bases, leaving 2 bases between them.

The chain uses TRBV19 and TRBJ1-6, with D uncertain. The CDR3 runs to 17 residues. Germline CDR1 is LNHDA and CDR2 is SQIVND (reference sequence). Deletions cut 7 bases from V and 0 bases from J, with 16 bases between. This CDR3 is CASNVAAESSYNSPLHF. DNA for the CDR3: TGTGCCAGTAATGTGGCGGCAGAAAGCTCCTATAATTCACCCCTCCACTTT.

This clone was counted once. At one boundary the junction diverges from the germline segment, which might be a read error. The chain is built from TRBV12-3 or TRBV12-4 and TRBJ1-5; 7 nucleotides agree with TRBD1. The CDR3 consists of 13 residues. The CDR3 is CASGYRGKQPQHF. The CDR3 DNA reads as TGTGCCAGCGGTTACAGGGGCAAACAGCCCCAGCATTTT.

The chain employs TRBV29-1 and TRBJ1-4, with 8 bases matching TRBD1. Germline V gene lookup returns CDR1 SQVTM and CDR2 ANQGSEA. V shed 7 bases and J 3 bases; nucleotides not matched to a gene: 4. The CDR3 contains 13 residues. CDR3 protein: CSALGQANEKLFF. CDR3 nucleotides: TGCAGCGCCTTGGGACAGGCTAATGAAAAACTGTTTTTT.

The gene calls are TRBV5-1 and TRBJ2-5; perhaps TRBD1 as D (5 bases). CDR3 size: 15 residues. Trimming stripped 1 base from V and 7 bases from J, with 17 bases between. Germline loops: CDR1 SGHRS, CDR2 YFSETQ. The chain's CDR3 is CASSLYGHRSSTQYF. In nucleotides, the CDR3 is TGCGCCAGCAGCTTGTACGGACATCGTTCTTCGACCCAGTACTTC.

This clone has only one observation. The chain is built from TRBV25-1 and TRBJ1-6; D might be TRBD1 (5 bases). CDR3 length: 14 residues. The germline CDR1 and CDR2 sequences are MGHDK and SYGVNS. The germline V and J ends were trimmed by 1 base and 9 bases, with 10 bases remaining between them. The CDR3 bases are TGTGCCAGCAGTGAATCCGGCAGGGCTTCACCCCTCCACTTT. Encoded protein: CASSESGRASPLHF.

On this clone: An end of the junction does not agree with germline; a read error may underlie this. CDR3 DNA: TGCGCCAGCAGTTTGGACAGGGGGCGAGGGAATGAGCAGTTCTTC. Its translation is CASSLDRGRGNEQFF. This chain links TRBV5-1 with TRBJ2-1; 11 bases are a match to TRBD1. From germline, CDR1 is SGHRS and CDR2 YFSETQ. The CDR3 covers 15 residues.

This rearrangement joins TRBV19 to TRBJ1-5, with D tentatively TRBD1 (5 bases). In germline, CDR1 is LNHDA, CDR2 SQIVND (reference sequence). Between the trimmed V and J ends, which lost 5 bases and 7 bases, there was a span of 21 bases. The CDR3 is 16 residues long. The CDR3 bases are TGTGCCAGTAGTCCGACCCTGCAGGGCTGGACCCAGCCCCAGCATTTT. Translating it yields CASSPTLQGWTQPQHF.

J is TRBJ1-1 and V is TRBV6-2 or TRBV6-3; D might be TRBD1 (5 bases). CDR1 and CDR2 from the germline V gene are MNHEY and SVGEGT. V was cut by 2 bases and J by 4 bases, with 23 bases left in between. The CDR3 length is 18 residues. CDR3 sequence (DNA): TGTGCCAGCAGTTACGAAACGGGGAAGGGACCGTGGGGCACTGAAGCTTTCTTT. Its translation is CASSYETGKGPWGTEAFF.

This sequence joins TRBV5-8 and TRBJ1-5; D is unclear. This CDR3 is built from 13 residues. Germline loops: CDR1 SGHTS, CDR2 YDEGEE. The V end was cut by 0 bases, the J end by 6 bases, with 7 bases between. The CDR3 DNA follows: TGTGCCAGCAGCTTGGGAAATGGTCAGCCCCAGCATTTT. The encoded protein is CASSLGNGQPQHF.

V gene TRBV2 combines with J gene TRBJ2-1; TRBD1 matches at 8 bases. This CDR3 is 14 amino acids long. The trim removed 8 bases at V and 2 bases at J, leaving 5 bases unmatched. In germline, CDR1 is SNHLY, CDR2 FYNNEI. As DNA, the CDR3 is TGTGCCAGCGAACCGGACAGGGCCTACAATGAGCAGTTCTTC. Amino acids: CASEPDRAYNEQFF.

The genes are TRBV4-2 and TRBJ2-7, with 9 nucleotides matching TRBD1. Looked up from germline, CDR1 is LGHNA and CDR2 is YNFKEQ. Trimming removed 1 base from V and 3 bases from J; junction bases left unmatched: 4. The CDR3 consists of 15 residues. The CDR3 reads CASSQVSDRGYEQYF. In DNA form, the CDR3 reads TGTGCCAGCAGCCAAGTTTCGGACAGGGGCTACGAGCAGTACTTC.

The rearrangement links TRBV9 to TRBJ2-1; tentatively, D is TRBD1 (5 bases). This CDR3 spans 15 amino acids. Trimming shortened V by 0 bases and J by 4 bases, and 11 bases separated the two germline ends. The germline CDR1 and CDR2 sequences are SGDLS and YYNGEE. The CDR3 loop reads CASSVAPQEYNEQFF. The CDR3 region has the DNA TGTGCCAGCAGCGTAGCCCCACAGGAGTACAATGAGCAGTTCTTC.

This rearrangement joins TRBV9 to TRBJ2-7, with 9 nucleotides matching TRBD1. Germline V lookup: CDR1 SGDLS, CDR2 YYNGEE. V shed 4 bases, J shed 4 bases, and the junction held 6 bases outside the gene matches. The CDR3 has 14 amino acids. The CDR3 protein is CASSPAGQGYEQYF. In DNA, the CDR3 is TGTGCCAGCAGCCCAGCCGGACAGGGGTACGAGCAGTACTTC.

The table lists this clone with a count of one. The V call is TRBV2, the J call TRBJ1-5; TRBD1 is a possible D gene (5 bases). This CDR3 comprises 13 residues. Germline V gene lookup returns CDR1 SNHLY and CDR2 FYNNEI. V lost 7 bases to trimming and J lost 7 bases, with 14 bases between them. CDR3 nucleotides: TGTGCCAGCAACCCAGGGTGGGAACAGCCCCAGCATTTT. Protein product: CASNPGWEQPQHF. Full variable domain (missing parts from reference TRBV2 and TRBJ1-5): EPEVTQTPSHQVTQMGQEVILRCVPISNHLYFYWYRQILGQKVEFLVSFYNNEISEKSEIFDDQFSVERPDGSNFTLKIRSTKLEDSAMYFCASNPGWEQPQHFGDGTRLSIL.